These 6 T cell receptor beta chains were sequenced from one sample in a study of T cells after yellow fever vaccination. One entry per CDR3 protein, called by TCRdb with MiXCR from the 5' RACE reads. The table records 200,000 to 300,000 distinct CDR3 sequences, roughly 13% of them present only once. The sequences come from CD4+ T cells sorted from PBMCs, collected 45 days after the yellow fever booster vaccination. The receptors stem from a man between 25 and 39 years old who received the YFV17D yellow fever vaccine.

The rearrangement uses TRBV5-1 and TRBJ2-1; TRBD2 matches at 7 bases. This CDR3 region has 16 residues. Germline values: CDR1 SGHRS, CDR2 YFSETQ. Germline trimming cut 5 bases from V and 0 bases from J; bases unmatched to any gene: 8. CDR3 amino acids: CASSRPPSGSYNEQFF. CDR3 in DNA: TGCGCCAGCAGTCGTCCTCCTAGCGGCTCCTACAATGAGCAGTTCTTC.

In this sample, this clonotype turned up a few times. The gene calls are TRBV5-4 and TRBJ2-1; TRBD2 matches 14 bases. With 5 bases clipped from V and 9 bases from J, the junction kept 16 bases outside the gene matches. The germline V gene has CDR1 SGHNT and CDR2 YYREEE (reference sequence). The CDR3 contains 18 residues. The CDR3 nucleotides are TGTGCCAGCAGGTCCGGGACTAGCGGGAGCAGAAGTATTAGTGAGCAGTTCTTC. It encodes CASRSGTSGSRSISEQFF.

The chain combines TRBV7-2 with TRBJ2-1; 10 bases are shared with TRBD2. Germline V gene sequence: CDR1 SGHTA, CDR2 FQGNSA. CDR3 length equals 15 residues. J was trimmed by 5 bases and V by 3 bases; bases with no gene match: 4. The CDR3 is CASSFIAGGHNEQFF. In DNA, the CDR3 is TGTGCCAGCAGCTTCATAGCGGGAGGCCACAATGAGCAGTTCTTC.

The CDR3 is CSVETGFSTDTQYF. Here the CDR3 DNA reads TGCAGCGTTGAAACCGGGTTTAGCACAGATACGCAGTATTTT. V is TRBV29-1 and J is TRBJ2-3; no definite D call. The CDR3 contains 14 residues. Germline V gives CDR1 SQVTM, CDR2 ANQGSEA. The V gene lost 2 bases and the J gene lost 0 bases, with 9 bases spanning the gap.

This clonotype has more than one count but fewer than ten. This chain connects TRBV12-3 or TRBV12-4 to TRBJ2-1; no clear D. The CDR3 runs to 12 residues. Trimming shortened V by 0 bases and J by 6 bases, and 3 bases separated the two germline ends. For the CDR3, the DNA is TGTGCCAGCAGTTTAGCGATCAATGAGCAGTTCTTC. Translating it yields CASSLAINEQFF.

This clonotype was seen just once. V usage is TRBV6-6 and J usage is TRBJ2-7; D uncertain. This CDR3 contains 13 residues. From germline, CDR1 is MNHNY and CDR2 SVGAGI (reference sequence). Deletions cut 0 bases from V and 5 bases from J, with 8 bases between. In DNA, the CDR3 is TGTGCCAGCAGTTACTCGAACACAGACGAGCAGTACTTC. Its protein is CASSYSNTDEQYF.